This is a list of T cell receptor beta chains from one sample in a study of blood T cell repertoires in COVID-19. Using immunoSEQ multiplex PCR, the repertoire was profiled, and TCRdb retains in-frame clones only, with some absent. The sample holds 65,000 to 80,000 clones; 75% to 90% are singletons and the top ten take 5% to 6.5%. Input material: peripheral blood. These receptors came from a man in his fifties or sixties with active COVID-19. The CDR3 runs from the conserved cysteine through the conserved F or W. Each record gives: V gene, clone size, J gene, D gene, CDR3 protein, CDR3 DNA. The D gene is left open where the match is weak. Clone size is shown for a subset of rows, as once, few, many or a class of expanded clone.

>TRBV5-1|few|TRBJ2-1|NA
CASSSNTGVSYNEQFF
TGCGCCAGCAGCTCGAATACGGGAGTATCCTACAATGAGCAGTTCTTC
>TRBV6-5|NA|TRBJ1-2|TRBD1
CASSERGPYGYTF
TGTGCCAGCAGCGAGAGGGGGCCCTATGGCTACACCTTC
>TRBV5-1|NA|TRBJ2-7|TRBD1
CASSPTGFLYEQYF
TGCGCCAGCAGCCCGACAGGGTTCCTCTACGAGCAGTACTTC
>TRBV6-2/TRBV6-3|NA|TRBJ1-1|NA
CASSYSGGINTEAFF
TGTGCCAGCAGTTACTCGGGGGGTATTAACACTGAAGCTTTCTTT
>TRBV3-1/TRBV3-2|once|TRBJ2-2|TRBD2
CASSPYKAGGPGELFF
TGTGCCAGCAGCCCTTATAAAGCGGGAGGGCCCGGGGAGCTGTTTTTT
>TRBV7-8|NA|TRBJ2-7|NA
CASSRSSGFNEQYF
TGTGCCAGCAGCCGTTCTTCAGGGTTCAACGAGCAGTACTTC
>TRBV28|NA|TRBJ2-2|TRBD2
CASSSYTRGGIGGQLFF
TGTGCCAGCAGTTCCTATACGCGGGGGGGTATTGGCGGGCAGCTGTTTTTT
>TRBV19|NA|TRBJ2-7|NA
CASSIAAGPPYEQYF
TGTGCCAGTAGTATAGCCGCGGGACCGCCCTACGAGCAGTACTTC
>TRBV27|once|TRBJ2-3|TRBD2
CASSFGTIAGGIADTQYF
TGTGCCAGCAGTTTCGGCACCATAGCGGGGGGGATAGCAGATACGCAGTATTTT
>TRBV7-3|NA|TRBJ2-1|TRBD1
CASSLPGTGDEQFF
TGTGCCAGCAGCTTACCCGGGACAGGGGATGAGCAGTTCTTC
>TRBV24-1|NA|TRBJ2-1|TRBD2
CATSDPSGRRYNEQFF
TGTGCCACCAGTGACCCGAGCGGGAGGCGTTACAATGAGCAGTTCTTC
>TRBV20-1|NA|TRBJ1-1|NA
CSAGGRTEAFF
TGCAGTGCGGGGGGACGTACAGAAGCTTTCTTT
>TRBV5-1|once|TRBJ2-1|TRBD1
CASSLGTQGLNEQFF
TGCGCCAGCAGCTTGGGAACACAGGGGCTCAATGAGCAGTTCTTC
>TRBV6-5|NA|TRBJ2-7|NA
CASGRGTGISNEQYF
TGTGCCAGCGGGAGGGGGACCGGGATTAGTAATGAGCAGTACTTC
>TRBV27|few|TRBJ2-5|NA
CASSLSSYQETQYF
TGTGCCAGCAGTTTATCCTCGTACCAAGAGACCCAGTACTTC
>TRBV6-2/TRBV6-3|NA|TRBJ1-2|NA
CASSYSTDYGYTF
TGTGCCAGCAGTTACTCGACTGACTATGGCTACACCTTC
>TRBV11-2|NA|TRBJ2-1|NA
CASSFPSRSSDGQFF
TGTGCCAGCAGCTTCCCCTCTCGTTCTAGCGACGGACAGTTCTTC
>TRBV5-4|NA|TRBJ1-2|TRBD1
CASSLYFTGDGYTF
TGTGCCAGCAGCTTGTATTTCACAGGGGACGGCTACACCTTC
>TRBV19|NA|TRBJ2-1|TRBD2
CASSNAGLAGGNEQFF
TGTGCCAGTAGTAACGCCGGGCTAGCGGGGGGTAATGAGCAGTTCTTC
>TRBV2|NA|TRBJ2-3|NA
CASSGITDTQYF
TGTGCCAGCAGCGGGATTACAGATACGCAGTATTTT
>TRBV27|NA|TRBJ2-1|TRBD1
CASSPYGQGYNEQFF
TGTGCCAGCAGTCCCTACGGACAGGGATACAATGAGCAGTTCTTC
>TRBV27|NA|TRBJ1-6|NA
CASRGRRDSSYNSPLHF
TGTGCCAGCCGGGGAAGAAGGGATAGCTCCTATAATTCACCCCTCCACTTT
>TRBV7-6|NA|TRBJ2-3|TRBD1
CASSSTGDSSSTDTQYF
TGTGCCAGCAGCTCTACAGGGGATTCTTCTAGCACAGATACGCAGTATTTT
>TRBV6-5|NA|TRBJ2-1|TRBD1
CASSYEPGQGKNEQFF
TGTGCCAGCAGTTACGAACCGGGACAGGGAAAAAATGAGCAGTTCTTC
>TRBV24-1|once|TRBJ1-1|NA
CATSDLPRPGINTEAFF
TGTGCCACCAGTGATCTCCCACGTCCGGGGATAAACACTGAAGCTTTCTTT
>TRBV24-1|NA|TRBJ2-2|NA
CATKRGEAGELFF
TGTGCCACCAAACGCGGGGAGGCCGGGGAGCTGTTTTTT
>TRBV13|NA|TRBJ2-2|TRBD2
CASSGGAGELFF
TGTGCCAGCAGCGGGGGGGCCGGGGAGCTGTTTTTT
>TRBV5-1|NA|TRBJ2-3|NA
CASSFRGEVSTDTQYF
TGCGCCAGCAGCTTCCGGGGAGAGGTTAGCACAGATACGCAGTATTTT
>TRBV5-1|NA|TRBJ2-7|TRBD1
CASAPGQDLYEQYF
TGCGCCAGCGCACCGGGACAGGACCTCTACGAGCAGTACTTC
>TRBV19|once|TRBJ1-1|NA
CASDQGMAEAFF
TGTGCCAGTGATCAGGGGATGGCTGAAGCTTTCTTT
>TRBV27|once|TRBJ2-3|TRBD2
CASSYGLAAQGDTQYF
TGTGCCAGCAGTTACGGACTAGCGGCTCAGGGGGATACGCAGTATTTT
>TRBV19|NA|TRBJ2-4|TRBD2
CASSPSGRGKNIQYF
TGTGCCAGTAGTCCTAGCGGGAGGGGGAAAAACATTCAGTACTTC
>TRBV27|NA|TRBJ2-5|TRBD2
CASSPRRTSGRLETQYF
TGTGCCAGCAGTCCGCGTCGGACTAGCGGGAGGCTTGAGACCCAGTACTTC
>TRBV24-1|NA|TRBJ1-2|TRBD1
CATSDTGQASYGYTF
TGTGCCACCAGTGACACGGGACAGGCATCCTATGGCTACACCTTC
>TRBV6-5|NA|TRBJ2-7|NA
CASSYSAGGIYEQYF
TGTGCCAGCAGTTACTCGGCAGGGGGGATCTACGAGCAGTACTTC
>TRBV2|NA|TRBJ2-3|NA
CASSFDRRTDTQYF
TGTGCCAGCAGTTTTGACAGGCGCACAGATACGCAGTATTTT
>TRBV5-3|medium-sized|TRBJ2-1|NA
CARSLREKYNEQFF
TGTGCCAGAAGCTTGCGGGAAAAATACAATGAGCAGTTCTTC
>TRBV10-3|NA|TRBJ2-3|TRBD2
CAISPSGGDGDTQYF
TGTGCCATCAGCCCTAGCGGGGGAGATGGAGATACGCAGTATTTT
>TRBV7-9|NA|TRBJ2-4|NA
CASSLTHKQYF
TGTGCCAGCAGCTTAACCCACAAGCAGTACTTC
>TRBV6-2/TRBV6-3|NA|TRBJ1-2|NA
CASSPHVEDYYGYTF
TGTGCCAGCAGCCCACACGTCGAGGACTACTATGGCTACACCTTC
>TRBV7-2|NA|TRBJ2-7|TRBD1
CASSLDRAVSYEQYF
TGTGCCAGCAGCTTGGACAGGGCTGTCTCCTACGAGCAGTACTTC
>TRBV7-2|NA|TRBJ2-5|TRBD2
CASVPSAGGGETQYF
TGTGCCAGCGTCCCATCGGCGGGAGGGGGTGAGACCCAGTACTTC
>TRBV19|NA|TRBJ1-2|TRBD1
CASSTPGQGRGYTF
TGTGCCAGTAGTACGCCGGGACAGGGACGGGGCTACACCTTC
>TRBV6-5|NA|TRBJ1-1|NA
CASSPQYSGTEAFF
TGTGCCAGCAGTCCCCAGTACAGTGGGACTGAAGCTTTCTTT
>TRBV7-8|NA|TRBJ2-2|NA
CASSVQGAGELFF
TGTGCCAGCAGCGTACAGGGAGCCGGGGAGCTGTTTTTT
>TRBV6-1|once|TRBJ2-1|NA
CASSEVPRDTSYNEQFF
TGTGCCAGCAGTGAAGTCCCCCGGGACACATCCTACAATGAGCAGTTCTTC
>TRBV4-1|NA|TRBJ2-1|NA
CASSQGHGGSYNEQFF
TGCGCCAGCAGCCAAGGACACGGAGGCTCCTACAATGAGCAGTTCTTC
>TRBV4-3|NA|TRBJ2-3|TRBD1
CASSQGLPGQGTDTQYF
TGCGCCAGCAGCCAAGGCCTACCGGGACAGGGCACAGATACGCAGTATTTT
>TRBV15|once|TRBJ2-5|TRBD1
CATSPSNRGRRETQYF
TGTGCCACCAGCCCTAGCAACAGGGGGAGGCGAGAGACCCAGTACTTC
>TRBV30|once|TRBJ2-7|NA
CAWTGTLRGEQYF
TGTGCCTGGACAGGAACTCTCCGGGGCGAGCAGTACTTC
>TRBV7-9|once|TRBJ2-3|TRBD2
CASKRTSGPTDTQYF
TGTGCCAGCAAGAGAACTAGCGGTCCCACAGATACGCAGTATTTT